The sequence of this T cell receptor (beta chain) was determined in a study of T cells in Graves' hyperthyroidism and ophthalmopathy. Findings and limits, study-wide: In the blood, most expanded thyroid clonotypes above 0.001 appeared as well. Stable hyperthyroidism and ophthalmopathy were separated using 13 V-J signatures.

This clonotype has a count of ten or more. What it binds is not known. Amplification of TCR beta CDR3 regions used RNA as the template. A first-round RT-PCR of the TCR CDR3 used the HTBI primer set. TCRdb reprocessed the multiplex PCR reads with MiXCR, giving one entry per CDR3 protein. The sample lists about 37,000 distinct CDR3 sequences, 40% to 65% occurring once. Among ophthalmopathy patients, the Clinical Activity Score reached at least 3, the NOSPECS grade reached at least 4, and duration remained under 3 months. Fresh peripheral blood, about 9.6 ml, yielded the PBMCs. CDR1 is DFQATT and CDR2 is SNEGSKA in the germline V gene (reference sequence). The V and J ends lost 4 bases and 4 bases respectively, with 17 bases between them. This CDR3 contains 16 residues.

The origin of this receptor is a man aged 40-49 years with Graves' ophthalmopathy. Specimen: blood. The V call is TRBV20-1, the J call TRBJ2-6; D is perhaps TRBD2 (6 bases). CDR3 protein: CSATKNWEEGANVLTF. The CDR3 bases are TGCAGTGCTACCAAAAACTGGGAGGAAGGGGCCAACGTCCTGACTTTC.